This entry is about one TCR beta chain. Its antigen is unknown. This sample was included in a study of cytomegalovirus exposure and HLA in healthy donors. Points from the study as a whole: Later work associated 16,951 TCR beta sequences with HLA alleles at 0.05 false discovery rate. The productive fraction for most TCR beta V segments was about 87% or about 30% in an earlier analysis. A later analysis showed that HLA-associated TCR beta chains had undergone more clonal expansion than equally common others. What was likely a sequencing artifact was a cluster of highly shared sequence variants.

PCR was performed using 60 Vbeta and 13 Jbeta primers. The assay was immunoSEQ multiplex PCR, and TCRdb's table has in-frame clones only and misses some. Of about 150,000 clones listed, roughly 78% are singletons. Germline V gene data show CDR1 as GTSNPN and CDR2 as SVGIG (reference sequence). V was pared by 2 bases and J by 1 base, with 8 bases between. The CDR3 covers 13 residues. The sample comprised PBMCs. The chain has TRBV30 and TRBJ1-1; D is perhaps TRBD1 (5 bases). This clonotype was sampled from a middle-aged man in good health and CMV-seropositive. CDR3 sequence reads: CAWSKQANTEAFF. CDR3 sequence (DNA): TGTGCCTGGAGTAAACAGGCGAACACTGAAGCTTTCTTT. The whole variable domain, filled in from reference TRBV30 and TRBJ1-1, reads SQTIHQWPATLVQPVGSPLSLECTVEGTSNPNLYWYRQAAGRGLQLLFYSVGIGQISSEVPQNLSASRPQDRQFILSSKKLLLSDSGFYLCAWSKQANTEAFFGQGTRLTVV.